This T cell receptor (beta chain) was found in a study of patients and donors after allogeneic stem cell transplantation. TCRdb re-called the RT-PCR reads through MiXCR, storing one row per CDR3 protein. The table has about a million distinct CDR3 sequences, under 20% seen once. This clonotype has a single count. The length of the CDR3 is 13 residues. Trimming stripped 4 bases from V and 5 bases from J, with 11 bases between. Germline CDR1 MNHEY, CDR2 SVGAGI. The sample comprised blood, either unsorted or a sorted T cell fraction (not recorded which). The receptor was derived from a human donor who was either an allogeneic HSCT recipient or a stem cell or donor lymphocyte infusion donor (not recorded which). It is not recorded whose cells these are; they may come from a transplant donor. The chain combines TRBV6-5 with TRBJ2-5; D is unresolved. The CDR3 nucleotides are TGTGCCAGCAGTTCTAGAAGTCGGGAGACCCAGTACTTC. The encoded protein is CASSSRSRETQYF.